This T cell receptor (beta chain) was profiled in a study of lymphopenia after photon versus proton radiotherapy. The study's findings and limits: After the lymphocyte nadir, photon-treated repertoires showed oligoclonal expansion, especially of CD8+ Temra cells.

Here immunoSEQ multiplex PCR was the method, and the copy in TCRdb shows in-frame clones only, minus some. The sample contains around 30,000 clones, around nine tenths of which appear only once. Between the trimmed V and J ends, which lost 0 bases and 6 bases, there was a span of 5 bases. Looked up from germline, CDR1 is MRHNA and CDR2 is SNTAGT. The CDR3 is made up of 13 amino acids. As to this clone: Its antigen is not identified.

Sample: peripheral blood, taken from a patient treated with proton-based radiotherapy. This receptor was obtained from an older woman with cholangiocarcinoma. Some clones in this sample may be carry-over from other donors' samples. V is TRBV6-4 and J is TRBJ2-2; D is unresolved. CDR3 nucleotide sequence: TGTGCCAGCAGTGACTCGAGATCCGGGGAGCTGTTTTTT. Translating it yields CASSDSRSGELFF.